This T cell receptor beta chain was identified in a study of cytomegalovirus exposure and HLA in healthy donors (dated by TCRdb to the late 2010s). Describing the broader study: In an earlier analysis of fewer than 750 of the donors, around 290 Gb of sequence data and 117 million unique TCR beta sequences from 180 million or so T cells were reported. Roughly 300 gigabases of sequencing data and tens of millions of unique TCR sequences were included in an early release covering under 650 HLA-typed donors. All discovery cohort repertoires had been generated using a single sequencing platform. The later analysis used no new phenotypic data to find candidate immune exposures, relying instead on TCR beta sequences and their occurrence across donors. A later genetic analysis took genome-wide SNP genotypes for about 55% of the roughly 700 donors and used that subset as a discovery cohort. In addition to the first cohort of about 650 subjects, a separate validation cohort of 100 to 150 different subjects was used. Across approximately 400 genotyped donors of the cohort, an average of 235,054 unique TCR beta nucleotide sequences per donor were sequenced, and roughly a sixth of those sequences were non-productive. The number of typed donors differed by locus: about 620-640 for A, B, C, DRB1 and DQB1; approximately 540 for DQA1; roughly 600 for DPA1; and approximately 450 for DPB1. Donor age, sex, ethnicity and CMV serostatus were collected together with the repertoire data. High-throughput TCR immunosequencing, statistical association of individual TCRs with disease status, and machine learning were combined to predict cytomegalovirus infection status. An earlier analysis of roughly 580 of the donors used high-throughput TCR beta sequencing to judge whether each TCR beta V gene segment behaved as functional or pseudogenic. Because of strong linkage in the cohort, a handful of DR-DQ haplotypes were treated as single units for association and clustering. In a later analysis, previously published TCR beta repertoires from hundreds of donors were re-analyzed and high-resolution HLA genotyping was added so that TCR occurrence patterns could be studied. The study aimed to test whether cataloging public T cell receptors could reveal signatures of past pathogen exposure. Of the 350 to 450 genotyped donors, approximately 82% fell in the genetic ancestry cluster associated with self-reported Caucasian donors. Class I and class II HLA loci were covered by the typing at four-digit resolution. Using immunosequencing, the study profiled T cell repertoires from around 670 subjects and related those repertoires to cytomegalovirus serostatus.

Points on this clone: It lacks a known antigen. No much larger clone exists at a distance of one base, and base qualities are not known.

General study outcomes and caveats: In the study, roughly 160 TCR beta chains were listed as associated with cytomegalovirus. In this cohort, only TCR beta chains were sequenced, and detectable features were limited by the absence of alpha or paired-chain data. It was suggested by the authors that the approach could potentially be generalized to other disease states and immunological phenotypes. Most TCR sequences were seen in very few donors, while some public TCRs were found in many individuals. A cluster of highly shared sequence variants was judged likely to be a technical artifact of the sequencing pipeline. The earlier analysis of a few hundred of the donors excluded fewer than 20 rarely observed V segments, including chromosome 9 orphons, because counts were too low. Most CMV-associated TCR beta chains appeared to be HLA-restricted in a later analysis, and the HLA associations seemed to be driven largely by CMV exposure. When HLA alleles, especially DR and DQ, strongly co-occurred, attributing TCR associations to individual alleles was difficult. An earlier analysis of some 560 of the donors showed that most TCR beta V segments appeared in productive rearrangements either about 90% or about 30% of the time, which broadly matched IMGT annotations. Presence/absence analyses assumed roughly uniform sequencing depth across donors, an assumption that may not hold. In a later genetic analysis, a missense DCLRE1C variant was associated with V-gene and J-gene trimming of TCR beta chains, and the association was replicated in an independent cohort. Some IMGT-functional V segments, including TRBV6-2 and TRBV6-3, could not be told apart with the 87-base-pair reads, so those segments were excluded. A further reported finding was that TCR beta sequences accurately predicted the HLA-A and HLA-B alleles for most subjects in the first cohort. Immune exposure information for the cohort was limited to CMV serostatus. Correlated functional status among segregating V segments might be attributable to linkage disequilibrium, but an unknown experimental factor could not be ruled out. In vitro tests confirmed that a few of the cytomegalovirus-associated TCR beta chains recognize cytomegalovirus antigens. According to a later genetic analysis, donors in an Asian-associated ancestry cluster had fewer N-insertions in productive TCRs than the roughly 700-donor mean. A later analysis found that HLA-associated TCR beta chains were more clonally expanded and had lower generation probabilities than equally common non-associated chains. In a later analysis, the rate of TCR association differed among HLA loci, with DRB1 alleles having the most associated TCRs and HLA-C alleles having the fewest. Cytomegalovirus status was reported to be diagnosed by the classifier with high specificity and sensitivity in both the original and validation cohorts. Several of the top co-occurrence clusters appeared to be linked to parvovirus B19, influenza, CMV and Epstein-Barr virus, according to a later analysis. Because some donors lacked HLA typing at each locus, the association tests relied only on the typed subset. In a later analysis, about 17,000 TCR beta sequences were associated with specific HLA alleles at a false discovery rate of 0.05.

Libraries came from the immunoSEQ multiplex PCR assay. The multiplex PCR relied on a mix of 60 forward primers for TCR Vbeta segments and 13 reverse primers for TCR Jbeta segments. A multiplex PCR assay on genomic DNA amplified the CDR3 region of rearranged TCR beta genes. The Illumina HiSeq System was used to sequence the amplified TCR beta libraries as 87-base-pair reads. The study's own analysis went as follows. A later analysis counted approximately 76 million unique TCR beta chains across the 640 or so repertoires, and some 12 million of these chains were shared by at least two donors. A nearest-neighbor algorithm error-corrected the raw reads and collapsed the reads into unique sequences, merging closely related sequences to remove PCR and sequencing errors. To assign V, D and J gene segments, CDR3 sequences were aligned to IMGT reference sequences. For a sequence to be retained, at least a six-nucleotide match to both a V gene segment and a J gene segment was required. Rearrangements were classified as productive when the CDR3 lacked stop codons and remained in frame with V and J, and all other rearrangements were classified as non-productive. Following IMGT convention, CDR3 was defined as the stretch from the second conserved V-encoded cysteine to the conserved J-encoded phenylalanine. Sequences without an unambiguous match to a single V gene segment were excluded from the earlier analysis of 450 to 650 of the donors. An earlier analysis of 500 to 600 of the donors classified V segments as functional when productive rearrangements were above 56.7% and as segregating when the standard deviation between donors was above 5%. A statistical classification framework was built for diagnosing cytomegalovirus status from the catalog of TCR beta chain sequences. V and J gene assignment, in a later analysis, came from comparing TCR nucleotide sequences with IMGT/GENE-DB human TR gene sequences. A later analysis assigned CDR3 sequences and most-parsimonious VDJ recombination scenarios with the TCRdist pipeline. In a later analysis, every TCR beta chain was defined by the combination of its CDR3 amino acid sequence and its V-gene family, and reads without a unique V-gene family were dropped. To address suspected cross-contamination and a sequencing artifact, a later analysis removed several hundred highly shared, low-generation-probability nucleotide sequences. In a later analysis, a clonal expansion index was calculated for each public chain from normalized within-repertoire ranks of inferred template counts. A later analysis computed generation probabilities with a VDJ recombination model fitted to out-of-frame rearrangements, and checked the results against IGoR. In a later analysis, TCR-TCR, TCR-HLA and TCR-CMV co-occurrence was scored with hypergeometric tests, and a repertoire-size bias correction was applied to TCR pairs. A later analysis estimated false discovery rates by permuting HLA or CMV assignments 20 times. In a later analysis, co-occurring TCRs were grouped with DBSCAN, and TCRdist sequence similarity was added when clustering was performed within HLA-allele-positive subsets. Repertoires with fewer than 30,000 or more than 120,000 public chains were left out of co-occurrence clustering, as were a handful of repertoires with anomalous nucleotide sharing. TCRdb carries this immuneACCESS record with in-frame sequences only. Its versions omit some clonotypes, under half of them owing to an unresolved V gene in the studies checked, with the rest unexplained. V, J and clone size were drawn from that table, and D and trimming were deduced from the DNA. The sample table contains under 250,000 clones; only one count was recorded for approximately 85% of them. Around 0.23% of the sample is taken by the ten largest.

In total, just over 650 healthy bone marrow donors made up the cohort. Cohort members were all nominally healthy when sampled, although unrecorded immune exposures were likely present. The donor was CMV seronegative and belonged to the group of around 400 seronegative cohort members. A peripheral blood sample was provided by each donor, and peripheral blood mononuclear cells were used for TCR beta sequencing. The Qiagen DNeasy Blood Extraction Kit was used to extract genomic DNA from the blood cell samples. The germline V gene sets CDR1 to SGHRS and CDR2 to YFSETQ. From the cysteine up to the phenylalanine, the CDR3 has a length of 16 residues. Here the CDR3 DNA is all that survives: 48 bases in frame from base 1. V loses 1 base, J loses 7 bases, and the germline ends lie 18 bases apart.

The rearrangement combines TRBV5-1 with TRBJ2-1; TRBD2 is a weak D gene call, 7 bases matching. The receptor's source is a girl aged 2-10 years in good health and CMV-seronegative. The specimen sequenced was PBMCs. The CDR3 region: CASSLMSGGAGNEQFF. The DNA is TGCGCCAGCAGCTTGATGTCGGGGGGCGCGGGGAATGAGCAGTTCTTC. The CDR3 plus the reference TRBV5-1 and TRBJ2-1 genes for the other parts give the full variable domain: KAGVTQTPRYLIKTRGQQVTLSCSPISGHRSVSWYQQTPGQGLQFLFEYFSETQRNKGNFPGRFSGRQFSNSRSEMNVSTLELGDSALYLCASSLMSGGAGNEQFFGPGTRLTVL.